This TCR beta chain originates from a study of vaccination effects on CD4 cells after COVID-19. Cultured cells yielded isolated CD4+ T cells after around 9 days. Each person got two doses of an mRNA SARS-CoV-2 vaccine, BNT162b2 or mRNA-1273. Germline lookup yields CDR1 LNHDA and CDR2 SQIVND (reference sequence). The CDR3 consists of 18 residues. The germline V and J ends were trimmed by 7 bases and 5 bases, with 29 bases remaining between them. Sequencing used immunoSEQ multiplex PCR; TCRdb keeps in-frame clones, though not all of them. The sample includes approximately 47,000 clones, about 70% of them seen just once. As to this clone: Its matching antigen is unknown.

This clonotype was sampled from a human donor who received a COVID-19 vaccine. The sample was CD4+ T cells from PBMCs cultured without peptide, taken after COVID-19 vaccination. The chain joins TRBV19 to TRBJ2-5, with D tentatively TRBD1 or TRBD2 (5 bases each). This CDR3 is CASTPTGRRTLLGETQYF. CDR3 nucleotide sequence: TGTGCCAGTACCCCAACAGGTCGTCGGACTCTCCTCGGGGAGACCCAGTACTTC.